The sequence of this TCR beta chain was determined in a study of cytotoxic CD8 clonotypes in ibrutinib-treated CLL (dated by TCRdb to the early 2020s). About the full investigation: The cohort included roughly 15 treatment-naive and eleven to twelve relapsed/refractory patients; 17 to 18 were IGHV unmutated. An average of approximately 260,000 productive templates and approximately 90,000 productive rearrangements was obtained per sample. Longitudinal samples were available for about 30% of the roughly 90 trial participants. All remission and progressive disease samples were collected while patients were still receiving ibrutinib. Response samples were obtained after a median of around 11 months of treatment, with a range of about 6 to 36 months. Responses were partial in 24 patients and complete in 2; after median 68 months follow-up, roughly 14 stayed in remission and about twelve progressed. Cryopreserved peripheral blood mononuclear cells were collected before treatment, at response, and at either disease progression or sustained remission.

The study at large found these results: Baseline clonality was found to be higher than that of age-matched healthy donors and was strongly correlated with circulating CD8+ T-cell counts. Lymph node repertoires were not examined, and the timing of sampling was not matched between patients in sustained remission and those whose disease progressed. Public clonotypes were rare and either contracted or stayed stable during treatment, and the rise in clonality at ibrutinib response reflected the expansion of private clonotypes. Clonality increased at ibrutinib response, stayed stable in sustained remission, and fell back toward baseline at progression.

On a MiSeq, deep resolution sequencing aimed for a depth between 1 in 1 million and 1 in 200,000 T cells, with each clonotype covered about 9.2x on average. TCR beta libraries were generated with the immunoSEQ hsTCRB Kit. The study's own analysis went as follows. Data were analyzed with ImmunoSEQ Data Assistant and ImmunoSEQ Analyzer, with V, D and J genes assigned per IMGT definitions. Clonality was computed as one minus normalized Shannon entropy of productive rearrangement frequencies, ranging from 0 to 1. Only overrepresented clonotypes making up at least 0.05% of the repertoire of each patient were included in the public clonotype analysis. Repertoires from some 13 age-matched healthy donors in immuneACCESS were used as clonality controls. The immuneACCESS repertoire file appears here via TCRdb, limited to in-frame rearrangements. These files lack a portion of the clones; in checked studies, under half of the deficit traces to unresolved V genes, and the cause of the others is not known. V, J and clone size reflect that table, while D and trimming were determined from the DNA. This sample comprises approximately 140,000 clones, approximately 80% of them detected only once. The ten biggest clones cover 28% of the sample.

V is clipped by 1 base and J by 0 bases, and the sequence between their germline boundaries is 10 bases long. CDR1 and CDR2, per the germline V gene, are KGHSY and FQNENV. The CDR3, cysteine through phenylalanine, is 15 amino acids long. The CDR3 DNA has 45 bases and is translated from base 1. What this sample's time point label stands for: about a year on ibrutinib. For TCR beta library preparation, roughly 2 micrograms of genomic DNA were extracted from the cryopreserved PBMCs. Longitudinal blood samples from CLL patients on ibrutinib monotherapy underwent high-throughput TCR beta sequencing. The patients were enrolled in a single-center, open-label phase 2 trial of ibrutinib monotherapy. With regard to this clone: It has no known antigen specificity. Base qualities are not recorded, but no much larger clone differs from it by a single base.

The source of this sequence is a human donor with chronic lymphocytic leukemia. The sample was PBMCs, taken after 12 months of ibrutinib treatment. The sequence is built from TRBV16 and TRBJ2-7; there is no confident call for the D gene. The CDR3 amino acid sequence is: CASSQYHQPSYEQYF. The DNA is TGTGCCAGCAGCCAATACCACCAGCCCTCCTACGAGCAGTACTTC.